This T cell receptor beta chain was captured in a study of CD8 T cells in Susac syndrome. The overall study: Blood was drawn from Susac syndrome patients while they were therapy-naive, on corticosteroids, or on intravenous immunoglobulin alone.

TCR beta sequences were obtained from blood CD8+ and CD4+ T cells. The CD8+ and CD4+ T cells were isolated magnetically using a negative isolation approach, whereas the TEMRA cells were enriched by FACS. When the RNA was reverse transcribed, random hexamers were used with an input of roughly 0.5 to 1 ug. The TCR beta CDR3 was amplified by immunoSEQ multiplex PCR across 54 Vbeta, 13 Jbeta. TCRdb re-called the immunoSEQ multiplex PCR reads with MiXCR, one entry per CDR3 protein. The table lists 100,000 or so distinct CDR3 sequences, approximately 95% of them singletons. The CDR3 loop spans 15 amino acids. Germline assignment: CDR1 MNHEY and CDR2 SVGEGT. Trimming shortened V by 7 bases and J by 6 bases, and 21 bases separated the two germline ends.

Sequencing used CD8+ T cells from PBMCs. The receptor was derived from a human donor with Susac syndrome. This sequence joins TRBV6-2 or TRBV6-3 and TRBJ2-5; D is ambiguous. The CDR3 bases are TGTGCCAGCACTACCTCGGTCCTGGGTAGGAAGACCCAGTACTTC. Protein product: CASTTSVLGRKTQYF.